The 13 T cell receptor beta chains below all came from one sample that was sequenced in a study of T cell responses to AZD1222 COVID-19 vaccine. The protocol was immunoSEQ multiplex PCR, while the TCRdb copy is restricted to in-frame clones and leaves out a portion. The sample lists 140,000 to 150,000 clones, roughly 90% seen once, with approximately 3.7% in the top ten. The sample consisted of peripheral blood, taken 28 days after the second AZD1222 dose. The receptor set was obtained from an adult who received the AZD1222 COVID-19 vaccine.

The chain couples TRBV7-9 to TRBJ2-7, with TRBD1 as a possible D gene (7 bases). Germline CDR1 SEHNR, CDR2 FQNEAQ (reference sequence). V was shortened by 5 bases and J by 4 bases, with 18 bases between the two germline ends. The CDR3 runs to 15 residues. The CDR3 protein is CASSPRDSSGYEQYF. CDR3 DNA sequence: TGTGCCAGCAGCCCGCGGGACAGTTCTGGGTACGAGCAGTACTTC.

This clone has at least ten counts. The V call is TRBV4-2, the J call TRBJ2-1; 8 bases line up with TRBD1. V lost 4 bases to trimming and J lost 10 bases; unmatched junction nucleotides: 15. Germline values: CDR1 LGHNA, CDR2 YNFKEQ. The CDR3 covers 16 residues. In nucleotides, the CDR3 is TGTGCCAGCAGCCCGTTGACTGAGGACAGGGCGCGGGAGCAGTTCTTC. As protein: CASSPLTEDRAREQFF.

In this sample, this clone turned up once. This rearrangement joins TRBV18 to TRBJ2-5; D is unresolved. Germline lookup yields CDR1 KGHSH and CDR2 LQKENI. There are 12 residues in the CDR3. V was trimmed by 8 bases and J by 4 bases, leaving 11 bases between them. The CDR3: CASPGYGETQYF. The CDR3 bases are TGTGCCAGCCCTGGCTATGGAGAGACCCAGTACTTC.

The chain is built from TRBV27 and TRBJ1-5; D is unclear. This CDR3 region has 14 residues. Germline assignment: CDR1 MNHEY and CDR2 SMNVEV (reference sequence). The germline V and J ends were trimmed by 3 bases and 5 bases, with 11 bases remaining between them. CDR3 bases: TGTGCCAGCAGTTTGGACCGAGGAGATCAGCCCCAGCATTTT. It is translated as CASSLDRGDQPQHF.

This rearrangement joins TRBV27 to TRBJ1-6; D possibly corresponds to TRBD1 (5 bases). Trimming cost V 2 bases and J 8 bases, with 19 bases left between them. The germline V gene has CDR1 MNHEY and CDR2 SMNVEV (reference sequence). The CDR3 extends over 17 amino acids. The DNA for the CDR3 is TGTGCCAGCAGTTTACGAGGCAGGGAGATATCGGATTCACCCCTCCACTTT. The encoded protein is CASSLRGREISDSPLHF.

This clone occurred a few times. The chain joins TRBV15 to TRBJ2-1; D gene uncertain. CDR3 length: 12 residues. Trimming removed 1 base from V and 3 bases from J, with 1 base in between. Germline CDR1 and CDR2: LNHNV and YYDKDF (reference sequence). The chain's CDR3 is CATSRVYNEQFF. CDR3 DNA sequence: TGTGCCACCAGCAGAGTCTACAATGAGCAGTTCTTC.

The V gene is TRBV5-1, the J gene TRBJ2-5, with 9 bases aligning to TRBD2. The CDR3 spans 15 residues. Germline values: CDR1 SGHRS, CDR2 YFSETQ. The ends lost 0 bases at V and 2 bases at J; junction bases unmatched: 2. The CDR3: CASSLVLAGQETQYF. The CDR3 nucleotides are TGCGCCAGCAGCTTGGTGCTAGCGGGGCAAGAGACCCAGTACTTC.

The chain employs TRBV5-1 and TRBJ2-6, with TRBD1 as a possible D gene (5 bases). Between the trimmed V and J ends, which lost 0 bases and 0 bases, there was a span of 13 bases. The germline V gene has CDR1 SGHRS and CDR2 YFSETQ. This CDR3 is built from 18 residues. The CDR3 loop reads CASSLAVGPSSGANVLTF. Written as DNA, the CDR3 is TGCGCCAGCAGCTTGGCGGTGGGGCCCAGCTCTGGGGCCAACGTCCTGACTTTC.

This rearrangement joins TRBV15 to TRBJ1-3; no firm D call. The CDR3 sequence is 17 residues long. V was trimmed by 0 bases and J by 0 bases, leaving 12 bases between them. CDR1 is LNHNV and CDR2 is YYDKDF in the germline V gene (reference sequence). The CDR3 coding sequence is TGTGCCACCAGCAGAGATGAAGGGAGTCCCTCTGGAAACACCATATATTTT. Encoded protein: CATSRDEGSPSGNTIYF.

The V gene is TRBV7-6, the J gene TRBJ2-7, with D possibly matching TRBD1 (6 bases). V was clipped by 1 base and J by 2 bases, with 12 bases between them. In germline, CDR1 is SGHVS, CDR2 FNYEAQ. The CDR3 is made up of 15 amino acids. Here the CDR3 reads CASSLEGQPTYEQYF. DNA for the CDR3: TGTGCCAGCAGCTTAGAAGGACAGCCCACCTACGAGCAGTACTTC.

V usage is TRBV9 and J usage is TRBJ2-1; D may be TRBD1 or TRBD2 (5 bases each). Germline V CDR1 and CDR2: SGDLS, YYNGEE. This CDR3 has 17 amino acids. V lost 0 bases to trimming and J lost 8 bases, with 21 bases between them. CDR3 in DNA: TGTGCCAGCAGCGTAGGAGGGACGGAAGGACCTGGCGATGAGCAGTTCTTC. Amino acids: CASSVGGTEGPGDEQFF.

This chain connects TRBV12-5 to TRBJ2-7; possibly TRBD2 for D (7 bases). CDR1 is LGHNT, CDR2 FRNRAP, per germline. Trimming removed 7 bases from V and 3 bases from J, with 22 bases in between. The CDR3 has 16 residues. The chain's CDR3 is CASAPPGASGRYEQYF. The CDR3 DNA reads as TGTGCTAGTGCGCCTCCGGGGGCTAGCGGACGCTACGAGCAGTACTTC.

This clone has a single count. V gene TRBV5-1 combines with J gene TRBJ2-2; 15 positions agree with TRBD2. J was trimmed by 3 bases and V by 2 bases; bases with no gene match: 8. This CDR3 comprises 19 residues. Germline V gene sequence: CDR1 SGHRS, CDR2 YFSETQ. This CDR3 is CASSFGTGLAGGHTGELFF. The CDR3 DNA is TGCGCCAGCAGCTTTGGGACGGGACTAGCGGGGGGTCACACCGGGGAGCTGTTTTTT.